The clone carrying this TCR beta chain was counted ten times or more. Its antigen is unknown. The sample is drawn from a study of T cells in Graves' hyperthyroidism and ophthalmopathy. Study-level points and caveats: Most clonotypes expanded in thyroid above 0.001 were likewise present in blood.

CDR1 and CDR2 from the germline V gene are SGHDT and YYEEEE. Trimming removed 1 base at V and 5 bases at J, with 10 bases between. The length of the CDR3 is 14 residues. Amplification targeted TCR beta CDR3 regions from RNA transcripts. The TCR CDR3 was amplified in a first-round RT-PCR using the HTBI primer set. TCRdb re-derived calls from the multiplex PCR reads in MiXCR, one entry per CDR3 protein. The sample consists of approximately 400,000 distinct CDR3 sequences, 15% of them appearing once. The sample comprised blood. The V gene is TRBV5-6, the J gene TRBJ2-4, with D perhaps matching TRBD2 (5 bases). This receptor was taken from a woman in her 30s with Graves' hyperthyroidism. CDR3 coding DNA: TGTGCCAGCAGCTTGTTGAGGGATCAAAACATTCAGTACTTC. This gives the protein CASSLLRDQNIQYF.